Listed below are T cell receptor beta chains from one sample, sequenced in a study of spatial heterogeneity in lung cancer. Each CDR3 protein is one row after TCRdb ran MiXCR on the 5' RACE reads. The sample contains approximately 100,000 distinct CDR3 sequences, 15% to 20% of which appear only once. The sample in question was PBMCs, obtained at follow-up. The receptors come from a male donor with early-stage non-small cell lung cancer. The CDR3 runs from the conserved cysteine through the conserved F or W. A D gene is named only where the DNA matches it firmly. The size entry is marked missing in some rows and otherwise reads once, few, many or a size class.

abundance	v_gene	d_gene	j_gene	CDR3nt	CDR3aa
-	TRBV3-1	-	TRBJ2-3	TGTGCCAGCAGCCAAGGTTCAGCCACAGATACGCAGTATTTT	CASSQGSATDTQYF
-	TRBV5-1	TRBD1	TRBJ2-7	TGCGCCAGCAGCTTGGAACAGGGGGCGCGCGAGCAGTACTTC	CASSLEQGAREQYF
-	TRBV6-2/TRBV6-3	-	TRBJ1-2	TGTGCCAGCAGTTACCCCGGCGTCCCGGCGGGCTACACCTTC	CASSYPGVPAGYTF
few	TRBV9	-	TRBJ2-2	TGTGCCAGCAGCCCTTATGGAACCGGGACGGCGAACACCGGGGAGCTGTTTTTT	CASSPYGTGTANTGELFF
many	TRBV5-1	-	TRBJ2-7	TGCGCCAGTAGTCCTGACACCACCCTTGGCGGCGAGCAGTACTTC	CASSPDTTLGGEQYF
-	TRBV20-1	TRBD1	TRBJ1-1	TGCAGTGCTAGAAGGGGACAGAGGAACACTGAAGCTTTCTTT	CSARRGQRNTEAFF
-	TRBV6-5	TRBD1	TRBJ2-6	TGTGCCAGCAGTTACTCGAGACAGGGGGCTGCCCCTGGGGCCAACGTCCTGACTTTC	CASSYSRQGAAPGANVLTF
few	TRBV27	TRBD1	TRBJ2-5	TGTGCCAGCAGTTTAACAGGGGAGAGGGAGACCCAGTACTTC	CASSLTGERETQYF
few	TRBV5-1	-	TRBJ2-5	TGCGCCAGCAGCTTGGCCCTGAATAGTGGAGAGACCCAGTACTTC	CASSLALNSGETQYF
few	TRBV20-1	-	TRBJ2-2	TGCAGTGCTAGGGGGCAGATTGCGAACACCGGGGAGCTGTTTTTT	CSARGQIANTGELFF
-	TRBV4-3	-	TRBJ1-1	TGCGCCAGCAGCCAAGATCACGGGATGGGCACTGAAGCTTTCTTT	CASSQDHGMGTEAFF
few	TRBV5-6	-	TRBJ2-1	TGTGCCAGCAGCCTAGGGGGTTACTACAATGAGCAGTTCTTC	CASSLGGYYNEQFF
-	TRBV3-1	TRBD1	TRBJ2-5	TGTGCCAGCAGCCAGCCCGACAGGACAGGGGATTTGACCCAGTACTTC	CASSQPDRTGDLTQYF
few	TRBV7-9	-	TRBJ1-1	TGTGCCAGCAGCTCTACCCCCATTACAGAGAACACTGAAGCTTTCTTT	CASSSTPITENTEAFF
few	TRBV7-8	TRBD1	TRBJ2-5	TGTGCCAGCAGCAGAAGGGACAGGGGTGTGGAGACCCAGTACTTC	CASSRRDRGVETQYF
few	TRBV20-1	-	TRBJ2-2	TGCAGTGCCAAACCCGGGGGGAACACCGGGGAGCTGTTTTTT	CSAKPGGNTGELFF